This T cell receptor (beta chain) was recovered during a study of patients and donors after allogeneic stem cell transplantation (dated by TCRdb to the early 2020s). Notes on this clonotype: Its antigen has not been determined. There are no base qualities to consult, and no much larger clone falls within one base.

Library method: RT-PCR. The sample was run on a NextSeq 550. TCRdb handled the public reads itself, with Q25 trimming in fastp and clone calling in MiXCR, and kept productive beta chains. A single entry per CDR3 protein holds the most common genes and DNA from its merged rows. This sample comprises roughly 200,000 distinct CDR3 sequences, around two fifths of them detected only once. 30% to 35% of the sample is held by the ten biggest clonotypes. From the germline V gene, CDR1 is SNHLY and CDR2 is FYNNEI. The CDR3 has 15 amino acids, counting the end cysteine and phenylalanine. CDR3 DNA is the only sequence kept; it has 45 bases, read in frame from the first base. Relative to germline, V is 1 base shorter and J is 4 bases shorter, with 10 bases between their ends.

Sequencing was carried out using blood, either unsorted or a sorted T cell fraction (not recorded which). The sequence links TRBV2 to TRBJ1-4; 5 matching bases give a weak D call of TRBD1. The clonotype was recovered from a human donor who was either an allogeneic HSCT recipient or a stem cell or donor lymphocyte infusion donor (not recorded which). It is not recorded whose cells these are; they may come from a transplant donor. In nucleotides, the sequence is TGTGCCAGCAGTGAAGGCGGCCAGGGTAATGAAAAACTGTTTTTT. It encodes CASSEGGQGNEKLFF.